The 31 T cell receptor beta chains below come from one sample, sequenced in a study of cytomegalovirus exposure and HLA in healthy donors. The PCR had 60 Vbeta and 13 Jbeta primers. Data came from immunoSEQ multiplex PCR; TCRdb stores just in-frame clones and leaves some out. The sample lists 90,000 to 100,000 clones; over 60% were seen once. Sequencing was carried out using PBMCs. The receptors were gathered from a boy aged 5-17 years in good health and CMV-seropositive.

The chain joins TRBV15 to TRBJ2-5; perhaps TRBD2 as D (5 bases). Germline V lookup: CDR1 LNHNV, CDR2 YYDKDF (reference sequence). The V end was cut by 1 base, the J end by 2 bases, with 11 bases between. The CDR3 has 15 residues. CDR3 amino acids: CATSRGAGEQETQYF. The DNA of the CDR3 is TGTGCCACCAGCAGAGGAGCCGGGGAGCAAGAGACCCAGTACTTC.

V and J are TRBV29-1 and TRBJ1-5; 7 bases match TRBD1. Germline V gene sequence: CDR1 SQVTM, CDR2 ANQGSEA. The V gene end was trimmed by 4 bases and the J gene end by 8 bases; junction bases not matched to a gene: 5. There are 12 residues in the CDR3. The CDR3 DNA reads TGCAGCGTTGGGTTTACAGGGGAGCCCCAGCATTTT. Amino acids: CSVGFTGEPQHF.

This clone has just one count. V gene TRBV6-5 combines with J gene TRBJ1-1, with D maybe TRBD1 (6 bases). This CDR3 spans 14 amino acids. Germline values: CDR1 MNHEY, CDR2 SVGAGI. The V end lost 6 bases, the J end lost 6 bases, and 17 bases lay between the germline ends. The CDR3 sequence is CASRYREVNAEAFF. In DNA form, the CDR3 reads TGTGCCAGCAGGTACAGGGAGGTAAACGCTGAAGCTTTCTTT.

The chain combines TRBV6-1 with TRBJ1-4; D is ambiguous. CDR1 MNHNS and CDR2 SASEGT come from the germline V gene. V lost 0 bases and J lost 1, with 9 bases in between. The CDR3 contains 16 residues. The DNA for the CDR3 is TGTGCCAGCAGTGAAGCTCAGGCTATAACTAATGAAAAACTGTTTTTT. This sequence encodes CASSEAQAITNEKLFF.

The chain employs TRBV6-5 and TRBJ2-7; 7 bases are a match to TRBD1. This CDR3 region has 16 residues. Germline loops: CDR1 MNHEY, CDR2 SVGAGI. V shed 4 bases, J shed 1 base, and the junction held 10 bases outside the gene matches. CDR3 loop: CASSSHNGQESYEQYF. For the CDR3, the DNA is TGTGCCAGCAGTTCCCACAACGGACAGGAGTCCTACGAGCAGTACTTC.

The table lists this clone with a few counts. V is TRBV6-1 and J is TRBJ1-5, with D unclear. The CDR3 is 15 residues long. With 7 bases removed from V and 0 bases from J, the gap between germline ends came to 13 bases. CDR1 and CDR2 (germline): MNHNS, SASEGT. CDR3 sequence reads: CASTGGRSSNQPQHF. The DNA of the CDR3 is TGTGCCAGCACGGGCGGGAGAAGTAGCAATCAGCCCCAGCATTTT.

Here the CDR3 DNA reads TGCGCCAGCAGCCAAGTATCCAGGGGGGGCAATCAGCCCCAGCATTTT. It yields the protein CASSQVSRGGNQPQHF. V is TRBV4-1 and J is TRBJ1-5; 7 positions agree with TRBD1. In germline, CDR1 is MGHRA, CDR2 YSYEKL. V gave up 1 base and J gave up 2 bases; unmatched junction bases: 5. This CDR3 contains 16 residues.

The chain links TRBV2 to TRBJ2-3; TRBD2 matches at 8 bases. This CDR3 has 16 amino acids. Germline lookup yields CDR1 SNHLY and CDR2 FYNNEI. V lost 3 bases, J lost 5 bases, and 10 bases stayed unmatched. CDR3 sequence: CASSDVLAGGIDTQYF. The CDR3 region has the DNA TGTGCCAGCAGTGACGTCCTTGCGGGGGGTATAGATACGCAGTATTTT.

V gene TRBV2 combines with J gene TRBJ2-2; TRBD1 agrees at 10 bases. Germline CDR1 is SNHLY and CDR2 is FYNNEI. The trim removed 8 bases at V and 7 bases at J, leaving 13 bases unmatched. The CDR3 spans 16 residues. The CDR3 coding sequence is TGTGCCAGCCACCCTCCTGGACAGGGGGTGGTCGGGGAGCTGTTTTTT. Protein product: CASHPPGQGVVGELFF.

The gene calls are TRBV21-1 and TRBJ1-3. TRBV21-1 is labeled a pseudogene. The CDR3 has 17 amino acids. The DNA of the CDR3 is TGTGCCAGCAGCCCAAAACGGAGGAGTTTCTCTGGAAACACCATATATTTT. This gives the protein CASSPKRRSFSGNTIYF.

The CDR3 loop reads CASGHRGRNTEAFF. In DNA, the CDR3 is TGCGCCAGCGGGCACAGGGGGCGGAACACTGAAGCTTTCTTT. J is TRBJ1-1 and V is TRBV4-3; 9 nucleotides agree with TRBD1. CDR3 length: 14 residues. Germline CDR1 and CDR2: LGHNA and YSLEER. V shed 8 bases and J 1 base; nucleotides not matched to a gene: 5.

The CDR3 loop is CASSLGGTSGSYEQYF. CDR3 DNA: TGTGCCAGCAGCTTGGGGGGGACTAGCGGGAGTTACGAGCAGTACTTC. The chain is built from TRBV5-4 and TRBJ2-7, with 14 bases aligning to TRBD2. The V gene end was trimmed by 0 bases and the J gene end by 4 bases; junction bases not matched to a gene: 3. Germline V gene lookup returns CDR1 SGHNT and CDR2 YYREEE (reference sequence). This CDR3 region has 16 residues.

The chain recombines TRBV19 with TRBJ1-1; possibly TRBD1 for D (6 bases). Deletions cut 5 bases from V and 5 bases from J, with 15 bases between. CDR1 LNHDA and CDR2 SQIVND come from the germline V gene (reference sequence). The CDR3 loop spans 14 amino acids. The CDR3 reads CASSSIGGETEAFF. The CDR3, as DNA: TGTGCCAGTAGTTCGATAGGGGGGGAGACTGAAGCTTTCTTT.

The chain employs TRBV10-1 and TRBJ2-1; TRBD1 aligns across 7 bases. Germline V gene sequence: CDR1 WNHNN, CDR2 SYGVQD (reference sequence). With V trimmed by 0 bases and J by 10 bases, 3 bases remained unmatched. This CDR3 contains 13 residues. The CDR3 is CASSESGGREQFF. The CDR3 DNA reads as TGCGCCAGCAGTGAGTCAGGGGGCCGGGAGCAGTTCTTC.

This clone was recorded only once. The CDR3 here is CASSQLAGGSTQYF. For the CDR3, the DNA is TGTGCCAGCAGCCAGCTAGCGGGCGGCAGTACGCAGTATTTT. The rearrangement uses TRBV7-3 and TRBJ2-3; TRBD2 matches 8 bases. Trimming cost V 5 bases and J 8 bases; bases outside gene matches: 9. The CDR3 runs 14 residues. Germline values: CDR1 SGHTA, CDR2 FQGTGA.

V usage is TRBV7-2 and J usage is TRBJ2-3, with D possibly TRBD2 on 6 matching bases. Germline V CDR1 and CDR2: SGHTA, FQGNSA. V lost 5 bases, J lost 2 bases, and 8 bases lay in between. CDR3 length: 13 residues. The CDR3 region has the DNA TGTGCCAGCAGCCGGGACTTCACAGATACGCAGTATTTT. This gives the protein CASSRDFTDTQYF. Drawing the rest from reference TRBV7-2 and TRBJ2-3, the complete variable domain is GAGVSQSPSNKVTEKGKDVELRCDPISGHTALYWYRQSLGQGLEFLIYFQGNSAPDKSGLPSDRFSAERTGGSVSTLTIQRTQQEDSAVYLCASSRDFTDTQYFGPGTRLTVL.

The chain uses TRBV30 and TRBJ2-5; possible D gene TRBD2, 5 bases. The end of the DNA fits TRBJ2-7 better, so the J call may be wrong. Germline-derived CDR1 and CDR2 are GTSNPN and SVGIG (reference sequence). The CDR3 loop spans 15 amino acids. As DNA, the CDR3 is TGTGCCTGGAGTGTCGGAGCGGACCTTTCCTACGAGCAGTACTTC. Protein: CAWSVGADLSYEQYF.

V and J are TRBV7-9 and TRBJ2-7, with D possibly matching TRBD2 (5 bases). From germline, CDR1 is SEHNR and CDR2 FQNEAQ (reference sequence). Trimming took off 5 bases at V and 5 bases at J, with 16 bases between the two ends. This CDR3 is 14 amino acids long. CDR3 in amino acids: CASSPPGTGDEQYF. The CDR3 bases are TGTGCCAGCAGCCCTCCGGGAACTGGAGACGAGCAGTACTTC.

This rearrangement joins TRBV6-4 to TRBJ2-2; TRBD1 agrees at 8 bases. After removal of 2 bases from V and 7 bases from J, the junction contained 9 bases not matched to a gene. Germline loops: CDR1 MRHNA, CDR2 SNTAGT. The CDR3 contains 16 residues. The CDR3 region is CASSDDFAGGNGELFF. The DNA of the CDR3 is TGTGCCAGCAGTGACGATTTCGCAGGGGGCAACGGGGAGCTGTTTTTT.

This chain connects TRBV25-1 to TRBJ2-1; 8 bases are shared with TRBD2. The germline V gene has CDR1 MGHDK and CDR2 SYGVNS. V shed 7 bases, J shed 9 bases, and the junction held 8 bases outside the gene matches. The CDR3 runs 13 residues. CDR3 in amino acids: CASKGGGNGEQFF. The CDR3 bases are TGTGCCAGCAAAGGCGGGGGGAATGGTGAGCAGTTCTTC.

The rearrangement links TRBV9 to TRBJ2-7; the match to TRBD2 covers 10 bases. Germline CDR1 and CDR2: SGDLS and YYNGEE. The CDR3 has 17 amino acids. J gave up 3 bases and V 4 bases, and 13 bases lay outside the gene matches. The CDR3 region has the DNA TGTGCCAGCAGCCCCAGGTTGCGAGCGGGGGGGATCTACGAGCAGTACTTC. Residues: CASSPRLRAGGIYEQYF.

The chain carries TRBV6-6 and TRBJ1-5; D call uncertain. V gave up 5 bases and J gave up 4 bases, with 9 bases separating them. This CDR3 is built from 13 residues. Germline CDR1 and CDR2: MNHNY and SVGAGI (reference sequence). CDR3 region: CASSPEMNQPQHF. CDR3 bases: TGTGCCAGCAGTCCGGAGATGAATCAGCCCCAGCATTTT.

This clone came up a few times. The genes are TRBV15 and TRBJ1-5; D call uncertain. CDR1 and CDR2 (germline): LNHNV, YYDKDF (reference sequence). V shed 3 bases and J shed 9 bases, with 18 bases lying between them. The CDR3 runs 15 residues. CDR3 region: CATSRAIPTTWPQHF. CDR3 nucleotides: TGTGCCACCAGCAGGGCAATACCCACGACATGGCCCCAGCATTTT.

The chain recombines TRBV29-1 with TRBJ2-3; D may be TRBD1 (6 bases). This CDR3 contains 12 residues. Between the trimmed V and J ends, which lost 7 bases and 5 bases, there was a span of 13 bases. Germline CDR1 and CDR2: SQVTM and ANQGSEA. In DNA form, the CDR3 reads TGCAGCGGGATACTCAGGGGAGATACGCAGTATTTT. It yields the protein CSGILRGDTQYF.

The V and J genes are TRBV7-6 and TRBJ1-1; D remains unclear. The ends were cut back, 1 base at V and 5 bases at J, with 8 bases in the middle. Germline V gives CDR1 SGHVS, CDR2 FNYEAQ. The CDR3 contains 13 residues. The CDR3 spells CASSLGSRTEAFF. The CDR3 DNA follows: TGTGCCAGCAGCTTAGGTTCCAGGACTGAAGCTTTCTTT. The variable domain in full, with the rest retrieved from reference TRBV7-6 and TRBJ1-1, is GAGVSQSPRYKVTKRGQDVALRCDPISGHVSLYWYRQALGQGPEFLTYFNYEAQQDKSGLPNDRFSAERPEGSISTLTIQRTEQRDSAMYRCASSLGSRTEAFFGQGTRLTVV.

This clone showed up just a few times. The chain combines TRBV6-1 with TRBJ1-1, with 7 bases aligning to TRBD1. CDR3 size: 16 residues. Losses at the gene ends were 0 bases for V and 4 bases for J; bases not matched to a gene: 8. Germline loops: CDR1 MNHNS, CDR2 SASEGT. Written as DNA, the CDR3 is TGTGCCAGCAGTGAAGCCGGACAGGTCCGTCTCACTGAAGCTTTCTTT. It encodes CASSEAGQVRLTEAFF.

The chain employs TRBV29-1 and TRBJ2-2; D remains ambiguous. Trimming stripped 5 bases from V and 2 bases from J, with 15 bases between. The length of the CDR3 is 15 residues. Germline V gives CDR1 SQVTM, CDR2 ANQGSEA. This CDR3 reads CSVRGSHTNTGELFF. CDR3 sequence (DNA): TGCAGCGTTCGCGGCAGCCATACCAACACCGGGGAGCTGTTTTTT.

This sequence joins TRBV29-1 and TRBJ2-3; TRBD1 might be the D (9 bases). This CDR3 comprises 20 residues. Germline assignment: CDR1 SQVTM and CDR2 ANQGSEA. V was pared by 4 bases and J by 0 bases, with 29 bases between. CDR3 in amino acids: CSVAGGDRAWGLGSTDTQYF. The CDR3 coding sequence is TGCAGCGTTGCCGGGGGGGACAGGGCGTGGGGACTAGGTAGCACAGATACGCAGTATTTT.

This chain uses TRBV19 with TRBJ2-2, with TRBD1 identical over 8 bases. Germline trimming cut 7 bases from V and 7 bases from J; bases unmatched to any gene: 8. The CDR3 spans 14 residues. Per the germline V gene, CDR1 is LNHDA and CDR2 is SQIVND (reference sequence). The CDR3 is CASISQGAYGELFF. CDR3 bases: TGTGCCAGTATTAGCCAGGGGGCCTACGGGGAGCTGTTTTTT. The full variable domain, completed using reference TRBV19 and TRBJ2-2, is DGGITQSPKYLFRKEGQNVTLSCEQNLNHDAMYWYRQDPGQGLRLIYYSQIVNDFQKGDIAEGYSVSREKKESFPLTVTSAQKNPTAFYLCASISQGAYGELFFGEGSRLTVL.

This clone was observed a handful of times. The chain carries TRBV5-6 and TRBJ1-3, with D hard to call. The CDR3 spans 14 residues. Germline V gives CDR1 SGHDT, CDR2 YYEEEE. Trimming cost V 0 bases and J 4 bases, with 8 bases left between them. This CDR3 reads CASSLGGVGNTIYF. The CDR3, as DNA: TGTGCCAGCAGCTTGGGCGGGGTAGGAAACACCATATATTTT.

The V call is TRBV27, the J call TRBJ1-5, with D possibly being TRBD1 (6 bases). Trimming removed 9 bases at V and 9 bases at J, with 15 bases between. Germline lookup yields CDR1 MNHEY and CDR2 SMNVEV (reference sequence). There are 12 residues in the CDR3. CDR3: CASSTGGPPQHF. CDR3 DNA sequence: TGTGCCAGTTCGACAGGCGGACCGCCCCAGCATTTT.